Listed below are T cell receptor beta chains from one sample, sequenced in a study of shared T cell receptors in the human thymus. TCRdb's table, derived via immunoSEQ multiplex PCR, lists solely in-frame clones and lacks some. The table records about 380,000 clones, over 90% of them present only once. Input material: thymocytes. Receptor source: a human donor. Both conserved end residues are part of each CDR3. D genes are given only for firm matches. Size is omitted from some rows. Given values are once, few, many or a class for expanded clones.

TRBJ2-7,.,.,TRBV6-5,TGTGCCAGCAGACCCCGAGGGGCGGGAAGGTCCGAGCAGTACTTC,CASRPRGAGRSEQYF
TRBJ2-7,.,TRBD2,TRBV28,TGTGCCAGCAGTTTGTTTGGTAGATCACTAGCGGGAGAATCCTACGAGCAGTACTTC,CASSLFGRSLAGESYEQYF
TRBJ1-1,.,TRBD1,TRBV18,TGTGCCAGCTCACCCCGGGACAGGGGAGCGGTGAGCACTGAAGCTTTCTTT,CASSPRDRGAVSTEAFF
TRBJ2-5,.,TRBD2,TRBV29-1,TGCAGCGTTGAAGTTGCTAGGGGCGGGAGGGCCGAGGAGGCCCAGTACTTC,CSVEVARGGRAEEAQYF
TRBJ2-5,.,TRBD2,TRBV18,TGTGCCAGCTCACCAGTCCCGGCTAGCGGGAGCGCCACCTGGGAGACCCAGTACTTC,CASSPVPASGSATWETQYF
TRBJ2-3,.,TRBD2,TRBV7-9,TGTGCCAGCAGCGTAACTAGCGTTAGCACAGATACGCAGTATTTT,CASSVTSVSTDTQYF
TRBJ2-3,once,TRBD2,TRBV23-1,TGCGCCAGCAGTCAGTGGACTAGCGGGAGATCAAATACGCAGTATTTT,CASSQWTSGRSNTQYF
TRBJ2-2,.,.,TRBV27,TGTGCCAGCAATGGCGCGAACACCGGGGAGCTGTTTTTT,CASNGANTGELFF
TRBJ1-4,.,TRBD1,TRBV28,TGTGCCAGCAGTTTGCTACAGGGGGCGATTGAAAAACTGTTTTTT,CASSLLQGAIEKLFF
TRBJ2-7,.,TRBD2,TRBV5-1,TGCGCCAGCAGCTTGGTGGCGGGAGGGGTCTACGAGCAGTACTTC,CASSLVAGGVYEQYF
TRBJ2-7,.,TRBD2,TRBV10-1,TGCGCCAGCAGTGAGACTAGCGGTTCCTACGAGCAGTACTTC,CASSETSGSYEQYF
TRBJ2-7,.,.,TRBV27,TGTGCCAGCAGTTTCCTTGGGGAAAACCCCTACGAGCAGTACTTC,CASSFLGENPYEQYF
TRBJ2-1,.,TRBD2,TRBV12-5,TGTGCTAGTGGCCTGGGACTAGCGGGTTACAATGAGCAGTTCTTC,CASGLGLAGYNEQFF
TRBJ1-5,few,TRBD1,TRBV29-1,TGCAGCGTCGCGGACAGGACCAGCAATCAGCCCCAGCATTTT,CSVADRTSNQPQHF
TRBJ2-1,.,.,TRBV19,TGTGCCACCTCTTCTAACGGGCTGGGGGACAATGAGCAGTTCTTC,CATSSNGLGDNEQFF
TRBJ2-3,.,.,TRBV12-2,TGTGCAAGTCGTGCGTCTGGGCGACTAGCGGGAGTTCCAGATACGCAGTATTTT,CASRASGRLAGVPDTQYF
TRBJ2-7,.,.,TRBV5-4,TGTGCCAGCAGCTTTTTAGGTGGTTCCTACGAGCAGTACTTC,CASSFLGGSYEQYF
TRBJ2-1,.,TRBD2,TRBV9,TGTGCCAGCAGCGCCCGGGGGGTTTTCAATGAGCAGTTCTTC,CASSARGVFNEQFF
TRBJ2-7,.,.,TRBV5-4,TGTGCCAGCAGTCTCGGCTCGGGGCCCGAGCCCTGCGAGCAGTACTTC,CASSLGSGPEPCEQYF
TRBJ2-1,.,.,TRBV7-6,TGTGCCAGCAAGAAACGACTAGGGGGCCATGAGCAGTTCTTC,CASKKRLGGHEQFF
TRBJ1-3,once,TRBD1,TRBV4-1,TGCGCCAGCAGCCAAGAAGGAGGGTTTAGGGACAGTGTCTCTGGAAACACCATATATTTT,CASSQEGGFRDSVSGNTIYF
TRBJ2-7,.,.,TRBV10-3,TGTGCCATCAGTGAGTCAGGGCGTCCAGACTCCTACGAGCAGTACTTC,CAISESGRPDSYEQYF
TRBJ2-7,.,.,TRBV13,TGTGCCAGCAGCTTCTCCTACGAGCAGTACTTC,CASSFSYEQYF
TRBJ2-1,.,.,TRBV21-1,TGTGCCAGCACCCGGGAGAAGGGGGCGGGTAGCTCCTACAATGAGCAGTTCTTC,CASTREKGAGSSYNEQFF
TRBJ1-3,.,TRBD1,TRBV7-9,TGTGCCAGCAGTCATGGGACAGGGGCCAGGCGCTCTGGAAACACCATATATTTT,CASSHGTGARRSGNTIYF
TRBJ1-5,.,.,TRBV28,TGTGCCAGCAGGGCGGGACGGAGTCATCAGCCCCAGCATTTT,CASRAGRSHQPQHF
TRBJ1-1,.,.,TRBV27,TGTGCCAGCAGTAGTCCGGGGGGGGCGAACACTGAAGCTTTCTTT,CASSSPGGANTEAFF
TRBJ2-2,.,.,TRBV7-6,TGTGCCAGCAGCATGGGTCGGGACACTGCGAACACCGGGGAGCTGTTTTTT,CASSMGRDTANTGELFF
TRBJ2-3,.,.,TRBV6-1,TGTGCCAGCAGTGAAAGGGCGTCAGATACGCAGTATTTT,CASSERASDTQYF
TRBJ1-3,.,.,TRBV11-2,TGTGCCAGCAGCCCCGGGGGCGGCAACACCATATATTTT,CASSPGGGNTIYF
TRBJ2-7,.,.,TRBV20-1,TGCAGTGCTAGCTACCGATACGAGCAGTACTTC,CSASYRYEQYF
TRBJ2-5,.,TRBD1,TRBV27,TGTGCCAGCAGTTCTCCGGGACAGGAACAAGAGACCCAGTACTTC,CASSSPGQEQETQYF
TRBJ2-5,once,TRBD1,TRBV5-1,TGCGCCAGCAGCTTGGCGGGGACAGGGGTAACGGAGACCCAGTACTTC,CASSLAGTGVTETQYF
TRBJ2-5,.,.,TRBV29-1,TGCAGCGTTGATTGCGACAATCCGCTTTCTCAAGAGACCCAGTACTTC,CSVDCDNPLSQETQYF
TRBJ1-2,.,.,TRBV6-1,TGTGCCAGCAGTGAAGCCAGACTCTTCTATGGCTACACCTTC,CASSEARLFYGYTF
TRBJ2-7,once,TRBD1,TRBV27,TGTGCCAGCAGGCCGGGACAGGCCGCCTCCTACGAGCAGTACTTC,CASRPGQAASYEQYF
TRBJ1-2,.,TRBD1,TRBV10-2,TGCGCCAGCAGCCCGACAGGGGAAAGCTACTATGGCTACACCTTC,CASSPTGESYYGYTF
TRBJ2-1,.,.,TRBV30,TGTGCCTGGAAGGGGCTAGGTTGGTCCTACAATGAGCAGTTCTTC,CAWKGLGWSYNEQFF
TRBJ1-5,.,.,TRBV10-3,TGTGCCATCAGTGATGGGGCTGAATATAGCAATCAGCCCCAGCATTTT,CAISDGAEYSNQPQHF
TRBJ2-1,.,TRBD1,TRBV27,TGTGCCAGCAGTTCAAACAGGGGCCATGAGCAGTTCTTC,CASSSNRGHEQFF
TRBJ2-6,.,.,TRBV19,TGTGCCAGCTGTTTGGTGGAATCTGGGGCCAACGTCCTGACTTTC,CASCLVESGANVLTF
TRBJ1-1,.,.,TRBV28,TGTGCCAGCAGTTTTAACAGGACTTATTATATGAACACTGAAGCTTTCTTT,CASSFNRTYYMNTEAFF
TRBJ2-5,.,TRBD2,TRBV2,TGTGCCAGCATTCTCCTACTGACTAGCGGGAAAGAGACCCAGTACTTC,CASILLLTSGKETQYF
TRBJ2-5,.,.,TRBV10-1,TGCGCCAGCAGTCCCGCGGGAAACCTTCGGGAGACCCAGTACTTC,CASSPAGNLRETQYF
TRBJ1-5,few,.,TRBV19,TGTGCCAGTAGCCCCGGGGGTGATTATAGCAATCAGCCCCAGCATTTT,CASSPGGDYSNQPQHF
TRBJ1-1,.,.,TRBV27,TGTGCCAGCAGACCTGACCCGAGGGGCACTGAAGCTTTCTTT,CASRPDPRGTEAFF
TRBJ2-1,.,.,TRBV7-2,TGTGCCAGCAGCTTAGGTGTTTGGGGCGAGGACGATGAGCAGTTCTTC,CASSLGVWGEDDEQFF
TRBJ2-7,.,.,TRBV28,TGTGCCAGCAGTTCGGGACCTCGGAGTGGCTGGCGCCACGAGCAGTACTTC,CASSSGPRSGWRHEQYF
TRBJ2-7,.,TRBD1,TRBV7-2,TGTGCCAGCAGCCAGAGACAGGGCACCTACGAGCAGTACTTC,CASSQRQGTYEQYF
TRBJ1-1,.,TRBD1,TRBV30,TGTGCCTGGAGCACCCGGGAGGGGGCACCGAACACTGAAGCTTTCTTT,CAWSTREGAPNTEAFF
TRBJ2-7,.,.,TRBV6-1,TGTGCCAGCAGTGGCTACGAGCAGTACTTC,CASSGYEQYF
TRBJ2-1,once,.,TRBV5-8,TGTGCCAGCACCGTTTGGGGGGCTGAGCAGTTCTTC,CASTVWGAEQFF
TRBJ2-3,.,.,TRBV5-1,TGCGCCAGCAGCCTACAGCTCATTACAGATACGCAGTATTTT,CASSLQLITDTQYF
TRBJ1-5,.,TRBD1,TRBV28,TGTGCCAGCAGTGTGCGCCGACAGGGGGCAGATCAGCCCCAGCATTTT,CASSVRRQGADQPQHF
TRBJ1-1,.,.,TRBV14,TGTGCCAGCAGCCTGAGGGAGGGGCGGCGGGACACTGAAGCTTTCTTT,CASSLREGRRDTEAFF
TRBJ2-1,few,TRBD2,TRBV19,TGTGCCAGTACCCCGGGACTAGCGGGAGCGACCTCCAAAAAGGAATATGAGCAGTTCTTC,CASTPGLAGATSKKEYEQFF